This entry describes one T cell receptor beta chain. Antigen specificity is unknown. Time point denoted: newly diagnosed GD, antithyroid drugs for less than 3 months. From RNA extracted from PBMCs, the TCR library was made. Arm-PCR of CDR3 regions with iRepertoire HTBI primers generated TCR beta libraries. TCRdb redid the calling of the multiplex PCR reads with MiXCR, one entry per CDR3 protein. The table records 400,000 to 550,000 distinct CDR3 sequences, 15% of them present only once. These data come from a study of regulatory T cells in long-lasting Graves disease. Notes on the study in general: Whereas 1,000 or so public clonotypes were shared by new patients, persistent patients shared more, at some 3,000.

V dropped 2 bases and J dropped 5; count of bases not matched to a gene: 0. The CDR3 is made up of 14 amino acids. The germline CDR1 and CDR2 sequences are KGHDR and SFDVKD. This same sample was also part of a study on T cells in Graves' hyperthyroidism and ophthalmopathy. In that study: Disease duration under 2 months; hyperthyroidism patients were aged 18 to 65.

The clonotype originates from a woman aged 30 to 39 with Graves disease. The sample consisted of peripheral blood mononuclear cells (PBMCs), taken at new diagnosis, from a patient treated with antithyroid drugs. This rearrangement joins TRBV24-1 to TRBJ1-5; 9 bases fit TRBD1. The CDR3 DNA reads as TGTGCCACCAGTGATTGGGACAGGGATCAGCCCCAGCATTTT. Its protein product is CATSDWDRDQPQHF.